This TCR beta chain was documented in a study of a mutant IDH1 vaccine in newly diagnosed glioma. Turning to the study itself: Sex distribution of treated patients was around 62% male and about 40% female; mean age was around 40 years. Patients got radiotherapy, temozolomide, or both beforehand, and most got both. Week 35 held visit V12, while week 47 held visit V13.

Method: immunoSEQ multiplex PCR; TCRdb's copy keeps in-frame clones and lacks some. The data show roughly 69,000 clones, around 86% seen once. The time point denotes: week 35, safety follow-up. Doses consisted of 300 ug of mutant IDH1 20-mer peptide each, paired with topical imiquimod. Of note for this clone: What it binds is not known.

The CDR3 extends over 12 amino acids. Between the trimmed V and J ends, which lost 6 bases and 8 bases, there was a span of 13 bases. CDR1 MDHEN and CDR2 SYDVKM come from the germline V gene. The chain recombines TRBV28 with TRBJ1-2, with D unresolved. The clonotype was recovered from a man aged 25 to 45 with glioma. Source: PBMCs, taken from a glioma patient whose treatment included an IDH1 peptide vaccine. The CDR3 nucleotides read TGTGCCAGCAGGTTAGGGATCGGAGGCTACACCTTC. As protein: CASRLGIGGYTF.